A single sample is the source of the 16 T cell receptor beta chains below, sequenced in a study of cytomegalovirus exposure and HLA in healthy donors. PCR was performed using 60 Vbeta and 13 Jbeta primers. Method: immunoSEQ multiplex PCR; TCRdb's copy keeps in-frame clones and lacks some. Of roughly 160,000 clones in the sample, roughly 80% were seen once. The sample was PBMCs. Source of these receptors: a young man in good health and CMV-seropositive.

This chain connects TRBV7-2 to TRBJ2-1; 7 bases fit TRBD1. Germline V gene sequence: CDR1 SGHTA, CDR2 FQGNSA. The CDR3 is made up of 15 amino acids. Trimming at V came to 5 bases and at J to 0 bases, leaving 4 bases not matched to a gene. The CDR3 DNA reads as TGTGCCAGCAGCCCAAGACAGGGCTCCTACAATGAGCAGTTCTTC. Protein: CASSPRQGSYNEQFF.

J is TRBJ1-2 and V is TRBV19; 9 bases fit TRBD1. The germline V gene has CDR1 LNHDA and CDR2 SQIVND (reference sequence). CDR3 size: 14 residues. V shed 8 bases, J shed 7 bases, and the junction held 11 bases outside the gene matches. The CDR3 nucleotides read TGTGCCAGTTTCCTGACAGGGGGGAACGGTGGCTACACCTTC. Residues: CASFLTGGNGGYTF.

CDR3 in DNA: TGTGCCAGTAGTATGCACGGACAGGATGCCTACGAGCAGTACTTC. It is translated as CASSMHGQDAYEQYF. V is TRBV19 and J is TRBJ2-7, with 7 bases fitting TRBD1. The CDR3 has 15 amino acids. CDR1 and CDR2 (germline): LNHDA, SQIVND (reference sequence). V shed 3 bases and J 2 bases; nucleotides not matched to a gene: 7. Full variable domain (rest looked up from reference TRBV19 and TRBJ2-7): DGGITQSPKYLFRKEGQNVTLSCEQNLNHDAMYWYRQDPGQGLRLIYYSQIVNDFQKGDIAEGYSVSREKKESFPLTVTSAQKNPTAFYLCASSMHGQDAYEQYFGPGTRLTVT.

The chain has TRBV10-2 and TRBJ2-7; no clear D. CDR1 and CDR2 (germline): WSHSY, SAAADI. This CDR3 has 16 residues. The V gene lost 3 bases and the J gene lost 3 bases, with 18 bases spanning the gap. CDR3 residues: CASSDPFRHRVYEQYF. The CDR3 DNA sequence: TGCGCCAGCAGTGACCCATTTAGGCATCGGGTCTACGAGCAGTACTTC.

The V call is TRBV5-1, the J call TRBJ2-1; D may be TRBD2 (5 bases). Trimming took 6 bases from V and 0 from J, leaving 13 bases between them. This CDR3 is 15 amino acids long. In germline, CDR1 is SGHRS, CDR2 YFSETQ. The CDR3 loop reads CASNEDGNSYNEQFF. For the CDR3, the DNA is TGCGCCAGCAACGAGGACGGGAACTCCTACAATGAGCAGTTCTTC.

This chain joins TRBV10-3 and TRBJ2-7; D might be TRBD2 (5 bases). Looked up from germline, CDR1 is ENHRY and CDR2 is SYGVKD. This CDR3 is built from 12 residues. V lost 0 bases to trimming and J lost 5 bases, with 5 bases between them. The CDR3 spells CAISESGNEQYF. Written as DNA, the CDR3 is TGTGCCATCAGTGAGTCCGGGAACGAGCAGTACTTC.

The rearrangement uses TRBV5-1 and TRBJ2-7; D may be TRBD2 (5 bases). The CDR3 sequence is 13 residues long. V lost 5 bases and J 12 bases, leaving 21 bases between the germline ends. Germline values: CDR1 SGHRS, CDR2 YFSETQ. CDR3 nucleotide sequence: TGCGCCAGCAGGGCCCCCGAGGCCGGTGAGGGGTACTTC. Translated: CASRAPEAGEGYF.

This chain uses TRBV7-6 with TRBJ1-2, with 12 bases identical to TRBD1. V lost 5 bases and J lost 2; bases outside the gene matches: 6. Germline V gene data show CDR1 as SGHVS and CDR2 as FNYEAQ. This CDR3 is 16 amino acids long. The CDR3 sequence is CASSGDRGRQNYGYTF. The CDR3 DNA reads as TGTGCCAGCAGCGGGGACAGGGGGCGGCAGAACTATGGCTACACCTTC.

The chain employs TRBV14 and TRBJ1-1, with 7 nucleotides matching TRBD1. Germline V gives CDR1 SGHDN, CDR2 FVKESK. The J segment lost 0 bases and the V segment lost 2 bases, leaving 3 bases of the junction unmatched. CDR3 size: 15 residues. CDR3 coding DNA: TGTGCCAGCAGCCAATACGGGACAGTGAACACTGAAGCTTTCTTT. Translation gives CASSQYGTVNTEAFF.

The sample holds a few counts of this clone. The rearrangement uses TRBV2 and TRBJ2-3; 10 bases align to TRBD1. This CDR3 is built from 16 residues. Germline CDR1 reads SNHLY; CDR2 reads FYNNEI. Trimming took 1 base from V and 7 from J; bases not matched to a gene: 8. The CDR3 DNA reads TGTGCCAGCAGTGAAGGACAGGGGGCGGCCTTAAATACGCAGTATTTT. Amino acid sequence: CASSEGQGAALNTQYF. The entire variable domain, with the rest obtained from reference TRBV2 and TRBJ2-3, is as follows: EPEVTQTPSHQVTQMGQEVILRCVPISNHLYFYWYRQILGQKVEFLVSFYNNEISEKSEIFDDQFSVERPDGSNFTLKIRSTKLEDSAMYFCASSEGQGAALNTQYFGPGTRLTVL.

V usage is TRBV6-5 and J usage is TRBJ2-2; TRBD2 aligns across 7 bases. The CDR3 has 16 amino acids. V dropped 0 bases and J dropped 5; count of bases not matched to a gene: 6. CDR1 and CDR2 (germline): MNHEY, SVGAGI. CDR3 region: CASSYSWGGKTGELFF. CDR3 DNA sequence: TGTGCCAGCAGTTACTCTTGGGGGGGGAAAACCGGGGAGCTGTTTTTT.

The V gene is TRBV7-6, the J gene TRBJ2-1; 13 nucleotides line up with TRBD2. The CDR3 sequence is 15 residues long. Germline CDR1 reads SGHVS; CDR2 reads FNYEAQ. Trimming at V came to 6 bases and at J to 8 bases, leaving 7 bases not matched to a gene. The CDR3 loop is CASSQTSGGAYEQFF. CDR3 sequence (DNA): TGTGCCAGCAGTCAAACTAGCGGGGGGGCCTATGAGCAGTTCTTC.

This clone has only one observation. J is TRBJ2-5 and V is TRBV29-1, with 9 bases identical to TRBD1. The CDR3 contains 13 residues. The V gene's germline CDR1 is SQVTM and CDR2 ANQGSEA. V trimming: 6 bases; J trimming: 4 bases; junction bases outside the gene matches: 6. CDR3 coding DNA: TGCAGCGTCCAACCGACAGGGGGAGAGACCCAGTACTTC. It encodes CSVQPTGGETQYF. The full variable domain, its missing parts supplied by reference TRBV29-1 and TRBJ2-5, is SAVISQKPSRDICQRGTSLTIQCQVDSQVTMMFWYRQQPGQSLTLIATANQGSEATYESGFVIDKFPISRPNLTFSTLTVSNMSPEDSSIYLCSVQPTGGETQYFGPGTRLLVL.

The chain is built from TRBV7-9 and TRBJ2-3, with D maybe TRBD1 (5 bases). The germline CDR1 and CDR2 sequences are SEHNR and FQNEAQ (reference sequence). The CDR3 is 14 residues long. The ends were cut back, 1 base at V and 3 bases at J, with 8 bases in the middle. DNA for the CDR3: TGTGCCAGCAGCTTAGTTGGGGCGACAGATACGCAGTATTTT. Translation gives CASSLVGATDTQYF.

J is TRBJ2-1 and V is TRBV7-6; 9 bases match TRBD2. This CDR3 is 13 amino acids long. CDR1 and CDR2 (germline): SGHVS, FNYEAQ. The V segment lost 1 base and the J segment 8 bases; nucleotides outside the gene matches: 0. CDR3 protein: CASSLGLADEQFF. The DNA for the CDR3 is TGTGCCAGCAGCTTAGGACTAGCGGATGAGCAGTTCTTC.

V usage is TRBV21-1 and J usage is TRBJ2-7; no DNA check was done on the table's D call, TRBD2. TRBV21-1 is a pseudogene. The CDR3 spans 16 residues. The CDR3: CASSKVYREGTSEQYF. The CDR3 DNA reads as TGTGCCAGCAGCAAAGTCTATCGGGAGGGGACGAGTGAGCAGTACTTC.